The entry below describes one T cell receptor beta chain. These data come from a study of cytomegalovirus exposure and HLA in healthy donors. The PCR employed 60 Vbeta primers together with 13 Jbeta primers. Assay used: immunoSEQ multiplex PCR; TCRdb lists only in-frame clones, some missing. Of about 120,000 clones listed, around 75% are singletons. CDR1 SGHAT and CDR2 FQNNGV come from the germline V gene. V lost 1 base, J lost 8 bases, and 8 bases lay in between. The CDR3 is made up of 12 amino acids. The receptor was isolated from a woman in her forties or fifties in good health and CMV-seropositive. The source material was PBMCs. The rearrangement joins TRBV11-2 to TRBJ1-2; D is perhaps TRBD1 (5 bases). The CDR3 loop reads CASSLGRTGYTF. The DNA of the CDR3 is TGTGCCAGCAGCTTAGGGCGGACAGGCTACACCTTC.